This TCR beta chain was obtained from a study of cytomegalovirus exposure and HLA in healthy donors. Study observations and caveats: Beyond CMV serostatus, there was no information to go on about immune exposure. Accurate predictions that matched the HLA-A and HLA-B alleles of most subjects were reportedly made from TCR beta sequences.

With 0 bases removed from V and 7 bases from J, the gap between germline ends came to 21 bases. CDR3 length equals 17 residues. Germline V gives CDR1 MNHNS, CDR2 SASEGT. PCR employed 60 Vbeta and 13 Jbeta primers. The table came from immunoSEQ multiplex PCR; TCRdb's copy has only in-frame clones and leaves some out. Of about 220,000 clones listed, less than 85% are singletons. Concerning this clone itself: Its specificity is not known.

J is TRBJ1-2 and V is TRBV6-1; unclear D gene. The clonotype comes from a man in his late teens or twenties in good health and CMV-seronegative. Sequenced: PBMCs. CDR3 sequence: CASSEASERSNTLGYTF. CDR3 DNA: TGTGCCAGCAGTGAAGCGTCCGAGAGATCTAATACTCTTGGCTACACCTTC.